Here is one TCR beta chain with its context. The data were taken from a study of shared T cell receptors in the human thymus. The J segment lost 9 bases and the V segment lost 4 bases, leaving 6 bases of the junction unmatched. The CDR3 consists of 15 residues. In germline, CDR1 is SGHDT, CDR2 YYEEEE. The protocol was immunoSEQ multiplex PCR, while the TCRdb copy is restricted to in-frame clones and leaves out a portion. The sample lists about 710,000 clones, about 90% occurring once. These data also featured in a second study, about human thymus T cells. That paper adds: Surgeons resected thymus tissue during corrective heart surgery. Related work found strong thymic repertoire overlap between unrelated individuals.

The specimen was thymocytes. The receptor comes from a boy less than two years old with a congenital heart defect. This chain joins TRBV5-6 and TRBJ2-1, with 14 bases lining up with TRBD2. CDR3 amino acids: CASSKGLAGDPEQFF. CDR3 sequence (DNA): TGTGCCAGCAGCAAGGGACTAGCGGGAGATCCTGAGCAGTTCTTC.